What follows describes a single T cell receptor (beta chain). The same CDR3 can be traced to other DNA sequences in this sample. This entry belongs to a study of blood T cell repertoires in COVID-19. Across the study: Whether acute or convalescent, the COVID-19 samples came from the United States, Italy and Spain. T cells, B-cell-depleted T cells, or PBMCs supplied cDNA or gDNA.

The CDR3 runs to 14 residues. Trimming stripped 2 bases from V and 1 base from J, with 8 bases between. Germline CDR1 reads LNHDA; CDR2 reads SQIVND (reference sequence). In the authors' methods: Using reference gene primer amplification, nucleated cell counts were estimated. Assay used: immunoSEQ multiplex PCR; TCRdb lists only in-frame clones, some missing. The V and J calls and clone size are taken from that table; D and trimming were inferred from the DNA. Of about 300,000 clones listed, 88% were seen once; the top ten hold under 8%. The V call is TRBV19, the J call TRBJ1-1, with TRBD1 as a possible D gene (5 bases). Source material: peripheral blood. The receptor was isolated from a woman between 25 and 40 years old who had recovered from COVID-19. The CDR3 spells CASSIQGSNTEAFF. DNA for the CDR3: TGTGCCAGTAGTATACAGGGATCGAACACTGAAGCTTTCTTT.